These T cell receptor beta chains were read from a single sample in a study of spatial heterogeneity in lung cancer. From the 5' RACE reads, TCRdb called clonotypes with MiXCR, one entry per CDR3 protein. The sample includes some 37,000 distinct CDR3 sequences, around 7.5% of them seen just once. The source material was PBMCs, sampled at surgery. Source of these receptors: a male donor with early-stage non-small cell lung cancer. Both conserved end residues are trimmed from each CDR3.

V | CDR3
TRBV29-1 | SVEDRSRQGAWY
TRBV6-1 | ASSGTEYEQY
TRBV6-2/TRBV6-3 | ASRKRTSNQPQH
TRBV28 | ASSTPTLAGGRNTDTQY
TRBV18 | ASSPWAQANTDTQY
TRBV20-1 | SASWGQGRSPLH
TRBV12-3/TRBV12-4 | ASSFSGITEAF
TRBV19 | ASKAVARYNEQF
TRBV6-4 | ASSDRRRATNEKLF
TRBV5-1 | ASTGDQETQY
TRBV6-2/TRBV6-3 | ASTLPDSNEKLF
TRBV15 | ATSRGTGGNSPLH
TRBV7-8 | ASSLAGVTGELF